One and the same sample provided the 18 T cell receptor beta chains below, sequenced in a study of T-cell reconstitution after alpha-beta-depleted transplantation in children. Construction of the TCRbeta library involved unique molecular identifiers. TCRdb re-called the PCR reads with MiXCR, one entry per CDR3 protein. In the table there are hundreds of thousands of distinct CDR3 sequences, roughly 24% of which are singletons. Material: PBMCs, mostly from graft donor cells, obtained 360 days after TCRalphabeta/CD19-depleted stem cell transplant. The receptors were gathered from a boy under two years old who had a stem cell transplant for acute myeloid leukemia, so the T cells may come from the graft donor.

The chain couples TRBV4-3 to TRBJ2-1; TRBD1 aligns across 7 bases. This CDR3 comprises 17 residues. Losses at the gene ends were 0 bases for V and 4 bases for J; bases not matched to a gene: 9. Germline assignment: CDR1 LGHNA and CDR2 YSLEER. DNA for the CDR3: TGCGCCAGCAGCCAAGATAGTCCGGGACAGAATTACAATGAGCAGTTCTTC. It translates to CASSQDSPGQNYNEQFF.

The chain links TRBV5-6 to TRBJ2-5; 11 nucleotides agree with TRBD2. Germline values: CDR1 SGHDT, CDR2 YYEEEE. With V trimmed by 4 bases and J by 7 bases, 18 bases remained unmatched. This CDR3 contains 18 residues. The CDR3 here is CASSRTPTSGIARGTQYF. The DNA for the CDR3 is TGTGCCAGCAGCCGTACCCCGACTAGCGGGATAGCAAGAGGGACCCAGTACTTC.

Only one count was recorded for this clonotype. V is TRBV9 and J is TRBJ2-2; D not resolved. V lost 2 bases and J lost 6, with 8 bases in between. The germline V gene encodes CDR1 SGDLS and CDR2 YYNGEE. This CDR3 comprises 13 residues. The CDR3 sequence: CASSVDDSGELFF. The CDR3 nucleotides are TGTGCCAGCAGCGTGGACGATTCCGGGGAGCTGTTTTTT.

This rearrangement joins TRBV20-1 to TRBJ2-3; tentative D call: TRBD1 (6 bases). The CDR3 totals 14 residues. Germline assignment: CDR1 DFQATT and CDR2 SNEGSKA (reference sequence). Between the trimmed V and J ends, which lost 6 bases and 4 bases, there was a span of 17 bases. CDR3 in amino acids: CSACPGVQADTQYF. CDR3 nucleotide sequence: TGCAGTGCCTGCCCAGGGGTTCAAGCAGATACGCAGTATTTT.

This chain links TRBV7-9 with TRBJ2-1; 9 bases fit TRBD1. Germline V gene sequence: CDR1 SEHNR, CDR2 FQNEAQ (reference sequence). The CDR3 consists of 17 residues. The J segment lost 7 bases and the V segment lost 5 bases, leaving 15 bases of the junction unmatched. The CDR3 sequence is CASSPVLPGQGPNEQFF. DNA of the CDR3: TGTGCCAGCAGCCCCGTCCTTCCGGGACAGGGTCCGAATGAGCAGTTCTTC.

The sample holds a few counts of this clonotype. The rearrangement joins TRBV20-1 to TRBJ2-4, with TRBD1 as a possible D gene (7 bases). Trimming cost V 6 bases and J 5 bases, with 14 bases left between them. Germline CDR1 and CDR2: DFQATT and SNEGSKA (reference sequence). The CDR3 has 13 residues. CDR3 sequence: CSARTGGQNIQYF. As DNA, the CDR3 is TGCAGTGCACGGACAGGAGGGCAAAACATTCAGTACTTC.

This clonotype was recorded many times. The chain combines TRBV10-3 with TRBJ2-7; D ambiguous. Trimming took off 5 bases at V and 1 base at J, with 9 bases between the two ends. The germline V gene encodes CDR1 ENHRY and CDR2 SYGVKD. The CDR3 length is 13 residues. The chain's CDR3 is CAISKLLSYEQYF. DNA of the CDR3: TGTGCCATCAGTAAGCTCTTATCCTACGAGCAGTACTTC.

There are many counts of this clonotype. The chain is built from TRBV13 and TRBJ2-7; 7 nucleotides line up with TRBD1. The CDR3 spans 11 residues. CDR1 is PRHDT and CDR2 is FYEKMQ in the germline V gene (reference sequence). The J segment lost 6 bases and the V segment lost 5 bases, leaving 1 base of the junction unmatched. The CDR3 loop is CASSPGGEQYF. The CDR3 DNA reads TGTGCCAGCAGCCCAGGGGGCGAGCAGTACTTC.

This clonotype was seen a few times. In DNA form, the CDR3 reads TGTGCCAGCAGTTACTACCGGGGGGGTCAATTCTCGGGCACCGGGGAGCTGTTTTTT. Translated, it gives CASSYYRGGQFSGTGELFF. The genes are TRBV6-5 and TRBJ2-2; 8 bases map to TRBD2. The CDR3 covers 19 residues. V lost 1 base, J lost 4 bases, and 14 bases stayed unmatched. CDR1 is MNHEY and CDR2 is SVGAGI in the germline V gene.

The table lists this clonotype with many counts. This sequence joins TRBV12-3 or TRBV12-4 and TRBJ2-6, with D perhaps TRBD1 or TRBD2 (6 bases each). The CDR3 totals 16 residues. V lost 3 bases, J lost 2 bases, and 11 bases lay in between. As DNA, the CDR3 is TGTGCCAGCAGTTTGTCGGGGGCCCCTGGGGCCAACGTCCTGACTTTC. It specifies CASSLSGAPGANVLTF.

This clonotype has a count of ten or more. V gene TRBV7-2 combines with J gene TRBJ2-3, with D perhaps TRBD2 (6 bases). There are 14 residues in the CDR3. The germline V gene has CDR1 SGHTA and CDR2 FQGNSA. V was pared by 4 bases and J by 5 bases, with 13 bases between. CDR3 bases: TGTGCCAGCAGCTCGACAAGAGCGGGAGATACGCAGTATTTT. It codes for CASSSTRAGDTQYF.

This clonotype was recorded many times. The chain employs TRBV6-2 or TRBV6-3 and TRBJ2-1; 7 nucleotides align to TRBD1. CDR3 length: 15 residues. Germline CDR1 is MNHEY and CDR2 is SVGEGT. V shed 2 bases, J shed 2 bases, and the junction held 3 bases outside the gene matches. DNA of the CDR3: TGTGCCAGCAGTTACCCACAGGGGCCCTACAATGAGCAGTTCTTC. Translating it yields CASSYPQGPYNEQFF.

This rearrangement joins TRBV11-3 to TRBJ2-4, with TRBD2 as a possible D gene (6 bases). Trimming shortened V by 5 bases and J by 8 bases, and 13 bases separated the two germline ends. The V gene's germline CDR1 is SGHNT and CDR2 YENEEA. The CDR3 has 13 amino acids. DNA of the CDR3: TGTGCCAGCAGCCCCGGACTAAGGTACATTCAGTACTTC. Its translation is CASSPGLRYIQYF.

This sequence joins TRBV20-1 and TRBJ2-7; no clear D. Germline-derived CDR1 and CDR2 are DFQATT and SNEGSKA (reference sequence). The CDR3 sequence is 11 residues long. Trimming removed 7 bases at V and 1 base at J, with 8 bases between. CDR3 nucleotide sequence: TGCAGTGTTCGACGGTCCTACGAGCAGTACGTC. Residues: CSVRRSYEQYV.

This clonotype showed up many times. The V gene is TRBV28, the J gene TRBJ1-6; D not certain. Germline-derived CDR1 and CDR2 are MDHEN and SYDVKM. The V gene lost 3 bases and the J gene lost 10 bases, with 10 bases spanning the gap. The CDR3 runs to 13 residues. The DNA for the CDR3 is TGTGCCAGCAGTTTGGGGAGAAACTCACCCCTCCACTTT. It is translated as CASSLGRNSPLHF.

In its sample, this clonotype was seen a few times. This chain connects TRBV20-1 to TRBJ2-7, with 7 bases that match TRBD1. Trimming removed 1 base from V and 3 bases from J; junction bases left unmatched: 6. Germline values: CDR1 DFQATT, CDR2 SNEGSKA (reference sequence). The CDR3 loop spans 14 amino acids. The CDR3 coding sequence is TGCAGTGCTAGAGCCTCGGACAGGTACTACGAGCAGTACTTC. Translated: CSARASDRYYEQYF.

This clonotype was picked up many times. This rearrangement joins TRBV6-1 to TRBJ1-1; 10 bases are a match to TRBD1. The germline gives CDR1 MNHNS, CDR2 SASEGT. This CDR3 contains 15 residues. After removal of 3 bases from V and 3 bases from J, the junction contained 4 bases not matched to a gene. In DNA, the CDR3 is TGTGCCAGCAGTGATGACAGGGGGCCCGACACTGAAGCTTTCTTT. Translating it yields CASSDDRGPDTEAFF.

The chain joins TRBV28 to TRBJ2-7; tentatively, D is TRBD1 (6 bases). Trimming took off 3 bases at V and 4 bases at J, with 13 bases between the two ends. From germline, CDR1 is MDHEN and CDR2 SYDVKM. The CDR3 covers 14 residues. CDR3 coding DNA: TGTGCCAGCAGTTTCCGTTATAGGGGGTACGAGCAGTACGTC. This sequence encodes CASSFRYRGYEQYV.